The 30 T cell receptor beta chains presented below share a single source sample, sequenced in a study of T cell responses to AZD1222 COVID-19 vaccine. The method was immunoSEQ multiplex PCR; TCRdb's version includes in-frame clones alone and lacks a portion of them. This table holds some 150,000 clones, approximately 90% found once. Specimen: peripheral blood, collected 28 days after the second AZD1222 dose. Receptors were obtained from an adult who received the AZD1222 COVID-19 vaccine.

The chain recombines TRBV6-5 with TRBJ2-7; 10 bases fit TRBD2. Per the germline V gene, CDR1 is MNHEY and CDR2 is SVGAGI. CDR3 length equals 13 residues. The J segment lost 7 bases and the V segment lost 6 bases, leaving 6 bases of the junction unmatched. The CDR3 DNA reads TGTGCCAGCAGCCGTTCGGGACTAGCGGAGCAGTACTTC. Protein product: CASSRSGLAEQYF.

The chain couples TRBV5-4 to TRBJ1-4; D is unresolved. Trimming removed 2 bases from V and 5 bases from J, with 1 base in between. CDR3 length: 11 amino acids. From germline, CDR1 is SGHNT and CDR2 YYREEE (reference sequence). CDR3 amino acids: CASSFNEKLFF. CDR3 in DNA: TGTGCCAGCAGCTTCAATGAAAAACTGTTTTTT.

The rearrangement uses TRBV5-4 and TRBJ2-1, with 11 nucleotides matching TRBD2. Trimming took 4 bases from V and 9 from J; bases not matched to a gene: 3. Per germline, CDR1 SGHNT and CDR2 YYREEE (reference sequence). The CDR3 totals 13 residues. The CDR3 loop is CASSPTSGSEQFF. In DNA, the CDR3 is TGTGCCAGCAGCCCAACTAGCGGGAGTGAGCAGTTCTTC. The variable domain in full, with the rest retrieved from reference TRBV5-4 and TRBJ2-1, is ETGVTQSPTHLIKTRGQQVTLRCSSQSGHNTVSWYQQALGQGPQFIFQYYREEENGRGNFPPRFSGLQFPNYSSELNVNALELDDSALYLCASSPTSGSEQFFGPGTRLTVL.

The V call is TRBV18, the J call TRBJ2-3, with no clear D. The V end lost 4 bases, the J end lost 2 bases, and 16 bases lay between the germline ends. The CDR3 consists of 16 residues. Germline V gives CDR1 KGHSH, CDR2 LQKENI. The CDR3 sequence: CASSQRTRGNTDTQYF. The CDR3 bases are TGTGCCAGCTCACAACGGACCCGCGGTAACACAGATACGCAGTATTTT.

This chain links TRBV2 with TRBJ1-2; no clear D. CDR3 length: 12 residues. Trimming shortened V by 3 bases and J by 4 bases, and 6 bases separated the two germline ends. Germline V CDR1 and CDR2: SNHLY, FYNNEI. The CDR3 DNA is TGTGCCAGCAGTGAGTCGGGCTATGGCTACACCTTC. Translated: CASSESGYGYTF.

This clone was observed a handful of times. This sequence joins TRBV7-9 and TRBJ2-3, with TRBD2 identical over 11 bases. The CDR3 is made up of 16 amino acids. The ends lost 2 bases at V and 2 bases at J; junction bases unmatched: 3. Germline assignment: CDR1 SEHNR and CDR2 FQNEAQ (reference sequence). The CDR3 reads CASSLRGLAATDTQYF. CDR3 nucleotide sequence: TGTGCCAGCAGCTTAAGGGGACTAGCGGCCACAGATACGCAGTATTTT.

The chain employs TRBV30 and TRBJ2-2; possibly TRBD1 or TRBD2 for D (5 bases each). Trimming removed 0 bases at V and 1 base at J, with 18 bases between. Germline loops: CDR1 GTSNPN, CDR2 SVGIG (reference sequence). The CDR3 contains 18 residues. The CDR3 sequence is CAWSVRWMAGRNTGELFF. The CDR3, as DNA: TGTGCCTGGAGTGTACGCTGGATGGCAGGGAGGAACACCGGGGAGCTGTTTTTT. Filled out from reference TRBV30 and TRBJ2-2, the complete variable domain reads SQTIHQWPATLVQPVGSPLSLECTVEGTSNPNLYWYRQAAGRGLQLLFYSVGIGQISSEVPQNLSASRPQDRQFILSSKKLLLSDSGFYLCAWSVRWMAGRNTGELFFGEGSRLTVL.

The chain is built from TRBV21-1 and TRBJ1-2; the table's D call of TRBD1 was not tested on the DNA. TRBV21-1 is deemed a pseudogene. The CDR3 totals 16 residues. The CDR3 nucleotides read TGTGCCAGCAGCACCGACACTGACGGTTCTAACTATGGCTACACCTTC. It translates to CASSTDTDGSNYGYTF.

The chain uses TRBV19 and TRBJ1-1; D call uncertain. Germline V gene lookup returns CDR1 LNHDA and CDR2 SQIVND (reference sequence). The V and J ends lost 8 bases and 5 bases respectively, with 21 bases between them. The CDR3 sequence is 15 residues long. CDR3 in amino acids: CASRVSVQTSTEAFF. The CDR3 DNA sequence: TGTGCCAGTCGGGTCTCTGTTCAGACTTCGACTGAAGCTTTCTTT.

V is TRBV6-1 and J is TRBJ2-7; 7 bases map to TRBD1. Trimming cost V 3 bases and J 3 bases; bases outside gene matches: 2. CDR1 and CDR2 from the germline V gene are MNHNS and SASEGT. There are 13 residues in the CDR3. CDR3 protein: CASSETGNYEQYF. The CDR3 DNA reads TGTGCCAGCAGTGAGACAGGGAACTACGAGCAGTACTTC.

V gene TRBV3-1 (or the pseudogene TRBV3-2) combines with J gene TRBJ1-2; unclear D gene. CDR3 length equals 13 residues. Germline V gives CDR1 LGHDT, CDR2 YNNKEL (reference sequence). V dropped 2 bases and J dropped 5 bases, with 9 bases sitting between them. The CDR3 nucleotides are TGTGCCAGCAGCCAACAGGCTGAGTATGGCTACACCTTC. Protein product: CASSQQAEYGYTF.

This chain links TRBV6-5 with TRBJ2-2; perhaps TRBD2 as D (6 bases). The CDR3 is 14 amino acids. V was trimmed by 2 bases and J by 4 bases, leaving 8 bases between them. Germline-derived CDR1 and CDR2 are MNHEY and SVGAGI. The CDR3 here is CASSYAGGTGELFF. Here the CDR3 DNA reads TGTGCCAGCAGTTACGCCGGGGGCACCGGGGAGCTGTTTTTT.

V gene TRBV7-3 combines with J gene TRBJ2-7, with D maybe TRBD1 (5 bases). Germline CDR1 SGHTA, CDR2 FQGTGA. V lost 2 bases to trimming and J lost 4 bases, with 15 bases between them. The CDR3 contains 15 residues. DNA for the CDR3: TGTGCCAGCAGCTTAGGGCCAGGGCACATTTACGAGCAGTACTTC. Its protein is CASSLGPGHIYEQYF.

The chain uses TRBV5-1 and TRBJ2-7, with D unclear. Germline V gene sequence: CDR1 SGHRS, CDR2 YFSETQ. The V gene lost 0 bases and the J gene lost 9 bases, with 10 bases spanning the gap. The CDR3 spans 12 residues. The CDR3 is CASSLGDRRQYF. The CDR3 DNA is TGCGCCAGCAGCTTGGGCGACCGACGGCAGTACTTC.

Only one count was recorded for this clone. This rearrangement joins TRBV4-1 to TRBJ2-5; D is unclear. The V gene lost 0 bases and the J gene lost 4 bases, with 12 bases spanning the gap. The CDR3 is 15 amino acids. Per germline, CDR1 MGHRA and CDR2 YSYEKL. The CDR3 nucleotides are TGCGCCAGCAGCCAAGATAGCACCCGGCGAGAGACCCAGTACTTC. This translates into CASSQDSTRRETQYF.

This chain links TRBV5-1 with TRBJ1-6, with 7 bases fitting TRBD1. J was trimmed by 3 bases and V by 4 bases; bases with no gene match: 1. CDR1 and CDR2 from the germline V gene are SGHRS and YFSETQ. The CDR3 is 14 residues long. CDR3 DNA: TGCGCCAGCAGCACAGGGGACTATAATTCACCCCTCCACTTT. It translates to CASSTGDYNSPLHF.

The rearrangement joins TRBV28 to TRBJ1-2; D is ambiguous. The germline gives CDR1 MDHEN, CDR2 SYDVKM. The V end was cut by 3 bases, the J end by 5 bases, with 16 bases between. The CDR3 runs to 15 residues. CDR3: CASSLAPDHAYGYTF. CDR3 nucleotide sequence: TGTGCCAGCAGTTTGGCCCCCGATCACGCTTATGGCTACACCTTC.

This clone came up once. This chain joins TRBV5-1 and TRBJ2-5; TRBD2 matches 9 bases. The CDR3 consists of 15 residues. The J segment lost 5 bases and the V segment lost 1 base, leaving 6 bases of the junction unmatched. CDR1 and CDR2 (germline): SGHRS, YFSETQ. CDR3 region: CASSLNSGSGETQYF. Written as DNA, the CDR3 is TGCGCCAGCAGCTTGAATAGCGGGAGTGGCGAGACCCAGTACTTC.

The gene calls are TRBV29-1 and TRBJ2-3; 7 bases align to TRBD2. Per the germline V gene, CDR1 is SQVTM and CDR2 is ANQGSEA. Trimming cost V 2 bases and J 1 base; bases outside gene matches: 3. This CDR3 contains 14 residues. The CDR3 bases are TGCAGCGTTGAATCCGCGGGGGGCACAGATACGCAGTATTTT. It codes for CSVESAGGTDTQYF.

This clone was observed once. The CDR3 spells CASSPRQTGGPGELFF. Written as DNA, the CDR3 is TGTGCCAGCTCACCTCGACAGACAGGGGGACCCGGGGAGCTGTTTTTT. The V call is TRBV18, the J call TRBJ2-2, with TRBD1 matching 9 bases. V was pared by 3 bases and J by 6 bases, with 8 bases of the junction left unmatched. The CDR3 is 16 amino acids. Germline values: CDR1 KGHSH, CDR2 LQKENI.

The V call is TRBV19, the J call TRBJ2-1, with 10 bases identical to TRBD2. CDR1 and CDR2 (germline): LNHDA, SQIVND (reference sequence). The CDR3 sequence is 18 residues long. Unmatched junction bases numbered 12, after V lost 5 bases and J lost 2 bases. The CDR3 sequence is CASSSRTSGIPAYNEQFF. The CDR3 nucleotides read TGTGCCAGTAGTTCCAGGACTAGCGGCATTCCTGCCTACAATGAGCAGTTCTTC. The variable domain in full, completed from reference TRBV19 and TRBJ2-1, reads DGGITQSPKYLFRKEGQNVTLSCEQNLNHDAMYWYRQDPGQGLRLIYYSQIVNDFQKGDIAEGYSVSREKKESFPLTVTSAQKNPTAFYLCASSSRTSGIPAYNEQFFGPGTRLTVL.

The sample holds one count of this clone. The chain couples TRBV29-1 to TRBJ1-2; 7 nucleotides agree with TRBD1. Germline values: CDR1 SQVTM, CDR2 ANQGSEA. V lost 3 bases, J lost 8 bases, and 6 bases stayed unmatched. The CDR3 extends over 12 amino acids. CDR3 in amino acids: CSVESAGGGYTF. The CDR3 region has the DNA TGCAGCGTTGAGTCGGCAGGGGGAGGCTACACCTTC.

This clone has a single count. The genes are TRBV5-5 and TRBJ2-4; D perhaps matches TRBD2 (5 bases). V lost 4 bases, J lost 6 bases, and 17 bases lay in between. Germline V gene data show CDR1 as SGHKS and CDR2 as YYEKEE (reference sequence). The CDR3 consists of 15 residues. This chain's CDR3 is CASSVPSGVLNIQYF. The CDR3 DNA is TGTGCCAGCAGCGTACCCAGCGGAGTCCTAAACATTCAGTACTTC.

The rearrangement uses TRBV7-3 and TRBJ2-1; TRBD2 is a possible D gene (6 bases). V was trimmed by 6 bases and J by 2 bases, leaving 11 bases between them. Germline CDR1 and CDR2: SGHTA and FQGTGA. The CDR3 is 14 residues long. The CDR3 is CASSMRGPYNEQFF. In DNA form, the CDR3 reads TGTGCCAGCAGTATGCGGGGACCCTACAATGAGCAGTTCTTC.

The chain combines TRBV5-8 with TRBJ2-1; D is unresolved. The germline V and J ends were trimmed by 0 bases and 2 bases, with 3 bases remaining between them. Germline CDR1 is SGHTS and CDR2 is YDEGEE. The CDR3 runs 13 residues. CDR3: CASSLDTYNEQFF. The CDR3 nucleotides are TGTGCCAGCAGCTTGGACACCTACAATGAGCAGTTCTTC. Full variable domain (rest looked up from reference TRBV5-8 and TRBJ2-1): EAGVTQSPTHLIKTRGQQATLRCSPISGHTSVYWYQQALGLGLQFLLWYDEGEERNRGNFPPRFSGRQFPNYSSELNVNALELEDSALYLCASSLDTYNEQFFGPGTRLTVL.

The J gene is TRBJ1-1, the V gene TRBV10-3, with no clear D. The germline V gene has CDR1 ENHRY and CDR2 SYGVKD. The CDR3 is 14 amino acids. Trimming cost V 9 bases and J 1 base, with 15 bases left between them. CDR3 nucleotides: TGTGCCATTGATAACTCCCCTGAGAACACTGAAGCTTTCTTT. Residues: CAIDNSPENTEAFF.

This clone was counted between two and nine times. The CDR3 DNA reads as TGCGCCAGCAGCCAAGGTGGCAGGGATAATGAAAAACTGTTTTTT. Protein product: CASSQGGRDNEKLFF. This rearrangement joins TRBV4-1 to TRBJ1-4; maybe TRBD1 (5 bases). The CDR3 contains 15 residues. Trimming pared 1 base from V and 4 bases from J, leaving 10 bases between. Germline V gene data show CDR1 as MGHRA and CDR2 as YSYEKL.

The chain carries TRBV6-4 and TRBJ1-3; D possibly corresponds to TRBD1 (6 bases). CDR3 length: 19 residues. With 6 bases removed from V and 4 bases from J, the gap between germline ends came to 28 bases. Germline V gives CDR1 MRHNA, CDR2 SNTAGT. The CDR3 DNA reads TGTGCCAGCAGCGGCCAGGGGCAGGGAAAAAGGAGTTCGGGAAACACCATATATTTT. It yields the protein CASSGQGQGKRSSGNTIYF.

The chain employs TRBV5-1 and TRBJ1-5, with TRBD1 as a possible D gene (5 bases). In germline, CDR1 is SGHRS, CDR2 YFSETQ. The V and J ends lost 7 bases and 8 bases respectively, with 22 bases between them. The CDR3 runs to 15 residues. CDR3 bases: TGCGCCAGCTGTGAGGGTACAACCTGGGGGGAGCCCCAGCATTTT. Its protein product is CASCEGTTWGEPQHF.

The CDR3 here is CASGGLAGVGEQYF. The CDR3 DNA reads as TGTGCCAGCGGAGGACTAGCGGGAGTAGGTGAGCAGTACTTC. This rearrangement joins TRBV6-5 to TRBJ2-7; TRBD2 aligns across 13 bases. Germline V gene data show CDR1 as MNHEY and CDR2 as SVGAGI. This CDR3 contains 14 residues. J was trimmed by 7 bases and V by 8 bases; bases with no gene match: 8.